Following are 30 T cell receptor beta chains from one sample sequenced in a study of blood T cells in healthy people across ages (dated by TCRdb to 2013 to 2016). Preparation of the library involved 5' RACE. Instrument on record: Illumina HiSeq 2500. The second PCR ran for about 6 to 11 cycles and used a J-beta primer mix along with a sample-barcoded 5' primer. The public reads were reanalyzed by TCRdb: fastp trimming at Q25, MiXCR alignment, in-frame beta chains only. Rows with a matching CDR3 protein are joined into one entry that keeps the most common DNA and genes. Present in this sample are hundreds of thousands of distinct CDR3 sequences, roughly half of which were seen just once. The top ten constitute roughly 14% of the sample. The sample consisted of blood. Receptors originate from a woman of 80 years or more in good health.

The chain carries TRBV7-2 and TRBJ2-5, with TRBD2 as a possible D gene (6 bases). The CDR3 spans 15 residues. Germline V gene sequence: CDR1 SGHTA, CDR2 FQGNSA. Between the trimmed V and J ends, which lost 1 base and 9 bases, there was a span of 18 bases. For the CDR3, the DNA is TGTGCCAGCAGCTTAGAGGCTAGGAGGGCCGTGGCCCAGTACTTC. It is translated as CASSLEARRAVAQYF.

This chain connects TRBV6-6 to TRBJ1-1; 7 bases are shared with TRBD1. Germline assignment: CDR1 MNHNY and CDR2 SVGAGI (reference sequence). The CDR3 covers 16 residues. Trimming cost V 2 bases and J 1 base; bases outside gene matches: 7. DNA of the CDR3: TGTGCCAGCAGTTACAGAGACAGGGAGGGGAACACTGAAGCTTTCTTT. Encoded protein: CASSYRDREGNTEAFF.

Remarks on this clonotype: A much more abundant neighbour one base away suggests this may be a read error. The rearrangement uses TRBV5-1 and TRBJ2-5, with TRBD2 matching 9 bases. Losses at the gene ends were 0 bases for V and 11 bases for J; bases not matched to a gene: 11. The CDR3 runs 15 residues. Germline V gene data show CDR1 as SGHRS and CDR2 as YFSETQ. The CDR3 reads CASSLALAGMNEQYF. For the CDR3, the DNA is TGCGCCAGCAGCTTGGCTCTAGCGGGGATGAATGAGCAGTACTTC.

On this clonotype: An end of the junction differs from the germline gene, which may be a read error. V gene TRBV7-9 combines with J gene TRBJ1-5; no reliable D call. CDR3 size: 12 residues. CDR1 and CDR2 from the germline V gene are SEHNR and FQNEAQ (reference sequence). DNA of the CDR3: TGTGCCAGCAGCTTGGGCAATCAGCCCCGGCATTTT. It translates to CASSLGNQPRHF.

V is TRBV10-3 and J is TRBJ2-1; 8 bases line up with TRBD1. V trimming: 6 bases; J trimming: 4 bases; junction bases outside the gene matches: 8. Germline V gene sequence: CDR1 ENHRY, CDR2 SYGVKD. CDR3 size: 15 residues. CDR3 DNA sequence: TGTGCCATCAGCTCGACGGGACAGGAGTACAATGAGCAGTTCTTC. Its protein product is CAISSTGQEYNEQFF.

This CDR3 is CASSLAMGGQFF. The CDR3 DNA reads TGTGCCAGCAGTTTAGCCATGGGTGGACAGTTCTTC. This rearrangement joins TRBV12-3 or TRBV12-4 to TRBJ2-1, with D hard to call. This CDR3 region has 12 residues. Deletions cut 0 bases from V and 13 bases from J, with 10 bases between.

In the case of this clonotype: At one boundary the junction diverges from the germline segment, which might be a read error. This chain uses TRBV5-1 with TRBJ2-3; D is unclear. CDR1 is SGHRS, CDR2 YFSETQ, per germline. The CDR3 has 14 amino acids. In DNA, the CDR3 is TGCGCCGGCAGCTTGGGCGGTAGTGCAGATACGCAGTATTTT. Its translation is CAGSLGGSADTQYF.

The chain has TRBV20-1 and TRBJ2-1; 11 bases line up with TRBD2. From germline, CDR1 is DFQATT and CDR2 SNEGSKA (reference sequence). The CDR3 covers 16 residues. V lost 3 bases to trimming and J lost 8 bases; unmatched junction nucleotides: 12. CDR3 sequence: CSARPLLAGAGDEQFF. In nucleotides, the CDR3 is TGCAGTGCTAGGCCGTTACTAGCGGGAGCGGGTGATGAGCAGTTCTTC.

At least ten counts were recorded for this clonotype. V gene TRBV7-9 combines with J gene TRBJ2-1; TRBD1 agrees at 10 bases. The V and J ends lost 5 bases and 4 bases, in that order; junction bases with no gene match: 5. Germline V CDR1 and CDR2: SEHNR, FQNEAQ (reference sequence). This CDR3 contains 15 residues. The DNA of the CDR3 is TGTGCCAGCAGCATCAGACAGGGGGCTTACAATGAGCAGTTCTTC. As protein: CASSIRQGAYNEQFF.

The chain has TRBV11-2 and TRBJ1-1, with D perhaps matching TRBD1 (5 bases). CDR1 and CDR2 (germline): SGHAT, FQNNGV. CDR3 size: 14 residues. V was trimmed by 6 bases and J by 5 bases, leaving 16 bases between them. The CDR3, as DNA: TGTGCCAGCAGTAACCTCGGCTGGGGGACTGAAGCTTTCTTT. This codes for CASSNLGWGTEAFF. The full variable domain, with the rest looked up from reference TRBV11-2 and TRBJ1-1, is EAGVAQSPRYKIIEKRQSVAFWCNPISGHATLYWYQQILGQGPKLLIQFQNNGVVDDSQLPKDRFSAERLKGVDSTLKIQPAKLEDSAVYLCASSNLGWGTEAFFGQGTRLTVV.

Only a few counts were recorded for this clonotype. The gene calls are TRBV14 and TRBJ2-5; D gene ambiguous. Germline V gene sequence: CDR1 SGHDN, CDR2 FVKESK. Trimming took off 1 base at V and 5 bases at J, with 11 bases between the two ends. This CDR3 has 14 residues. The CDR3 sequence is CASSQGHLGETQYF. Written as DNA, the CDR3 is TGTGCCAGCAGCCAAGGCCATTTGGGGGAGACCCAGTACTTC.

This sequence joins TRBV20-1 and TRBJ2-1; D remains unclear. This CDR3 contains 13 residues. Germline-derived CDR1 and CDR2 are DFQATT and SNEGSKA (reference sequence). V was shortened by 3 bases and J by 2 bases, with 8 bases between the two germline ends. CDR3 in DNA: TGCAGTGCTAGTAGCCGGGCCTACAATGAGCAGTTCTTC. Its translation: CSASSRAYNEQFF.

As regards this clonotype: A much larger clone differs from this one at a single base, so this may be a read error. The rearrangement links TRBV3-1 to TRBJ2-7; unclear D gene. The CDR3 loop spans 12 amino acids. Germline CDR1 and CDR2: LGHDT and YNNKEL (reference sequence). V dropped 1 base and J dropped 6 bases, with 7 bases sitting between them. The CDR3 DNA follows: TGTGCCAGCAGCCAAGTATACTGCGAGCAGTACTTC. It is translated as CASSQVYCEQYF.

This clonotype has a handful of counts. CDR3 DNA: TGTGCCAGCTCACCTACAATTGGACAGGAGAACACCGGGGAGCTGTTTTTT. Its translation: CASSPTIGQENTGELFF. V usage is TRBV18 and J usage is TRBJ2-2; 7 positions agree with TRBD1. Germline CDR1 KGHSH, CDR2 LQKENI. V was clipped by 3 bases and J by 1 base; unmatched bases: 8. The CDR3 runs to 17 residues.

Remarks on this clonotype: At one of its ends the junction is not consistent with the germline gene, which may arise from a read error. The chain has TRBV11-3 and TRBJ2-1; D remains ambiguous. Germline V CDR1 and CDR2: SGHNT, YENEEA. This CDR3 is 11 amino acids long. In DNA form, the CDR3 reads TGTGCCAGCAGCCGAGGCTGTGAGCAGTTTTTC. Protein product: CASSRGCEQFF.

With regard to this clonotype: Being one base from a much bigger clone, this may be a read error. The chain is built from TRBV28 and TRBJ2-7; D is possibly TRBD1 (6 bases). This CDR3 has 13 amino acids. Trimming removed 5 bases from V and 6 bases from J, with 14 bases in between. Germline V gene lookup returns CDR1 MDHEN and CDR2 SYDVKM. Written as DNA, the CDR3 is TGTGCCAGCAGTCCCTCGGACAGCTGCGAGCAGTACTTC. This translates into CASSPSDSCEQYF.

The V and J genes are TRBV20-1 and TRBJ2-5, with 7 bases aligning to TRBD1. The DNA end is a closer match to TRBJ2-7, so the J assignment may be wrong. Germline lookup yields CDR1 DFQATT and CDR2 SNEGSKA (reference sequence). The CDR3 is 12 amino acids. CDR3 region: CSADREHHEQYF. CDR3 nucleotide sequence: TGCAGTGCTGACAGGGAGCACCACGAGCAGTACTTC.

A few counts support this clonotype. V usage is TRBV2 and J usage is TRBJ1-1; maybe TRBD1 (5 bases). V was pared by 10 bases and J by 4 bases, with 19 bases between. Germline CDR1 SNHLY, CDR2 FYNNEI. The CDR3 runs 14 residues. The CDR3 nucleotides read TGTGCCACCTGTTGGGATGGGCAGGGCACTGAAGCTTTCTTT. Protein: CATCWDGQGTEAFF.

This clonotype has only a few counts. The chain recombines TRBV7-8 with TRBJ1-5, with 10 bases matching TRBD1. Germline lookup yields CDR1 SGHVS and CDR2 FQNEAQ. The CDR3 runs to 15 residues. With 5 bases clipped from V and 4 bases from J, the junction kept 5 bases outside the gene matches. The CDR3, as DNA: TGTGCCAGCAGCCTGACAGGGGGCGAAAATCAGCCCCAGCATTTT. Encoded protein: CASSLTGGENQPQHF.

V usage is TRBV7-9 and J usage is TRBJ2-3, with D tentatively TRBD2 (6 bases). Germline CDR1 and CDR2: SEHNR and FQNEAQ (reference sequence). The V end lost 1 base, the J end lost 3 bases, and 11 bases lay between the germline ends. The CDR3 runs 15 residues. The DNA of the CDR3 is TGTGCCAGCAGCTTAGAAAACGGGGGTACAGATACGCAGTATTTT. Its translation is CASSLENGGTDTQYF. The entire variable domain, with the rest obtained from reference TRBV7-9 and TRBJ2-3, is as follows: DTGVSQNPRHKITKRGQNVTFRCDPISEHNRLYWYRQTLGQGPEFLTYFQNEAQLEKSRLLSDRFSAERPKGSFSTLEIQRTEQGDSAMYLCASSLENGGTDTQYFGPGTRLTVL.

This clonotype was seen more than once but under ten times. The chain joins TRBV20-1 to TRBJ2-3; D may be TRBD2 (6 bases). Trimming stripped 2 bases from V and 0 bases from J, with 12 bases between. CDR1 and CDR2 (germline): DFQATT, SNEGSKA (reference sequence). The length of the CDR3 is 15 residues. The DNA of the CDR3 is TGCAGTGCTAGATTCGGCGGGGTAAGCACAGATACGCAGTATTTT. This encodes CSARFGGVSTDTQYF.

In its sample, this clonotype was seen many times. The V and J genes are TRBV5-1 and TRBJ1-5; D is possibly TRBD1 (6 bases). Per the germline V gene, CDR1 is SGHRS and CDR2 is YFSETQ. V lost 2 bases to trimming and J lost 3 bases, with 9 bases between them. The CDR3 sequence is 14 residues long. This CDR3 is CASSFGQPNQPQHF. The CDR3 DNA reads TGCGCCAGCAGCTTCGGACAGCCCAATCAGCCCCAGCATTTT.

This rearrangement joins TRBV20-1 to TRBJ2-7; D is perhaps TRBD1 (5 bases). The germline V and J ends were trimmed by 3 bases and 3 bases, with 15 bases remaining between them. CDR3 length: 14 residues. Per germline, CDR1 DFQATT and CDR2 SNEGSKA (reference sequence). This CDR3 reads CSARARQTYYEQYF. The CDR3 DNA reads as TGCAGTGCTAGGGCGCGACAGACGTACTACGAGCAGTACTTC.

The V and J genes are TRBV15 and TRBJ2-3, with TRBD1 as a possible D gene (5 bases). With 0 bases removed from V and 5 bases from J, the gap between germline ends came to 12 bases. This CDR3 is 15 amino acids long. Germline V lookup: CDR1 LNHNV, CDR2 YYDKDF (reference sequence). This chain's CDR3 is CATSRELEDIDTQYF. Here the CDR3 DNA reads TGTGCCACCAGCAGAGAGTTAGAGGACATAGATACGCAGTATTTT.

This clonotype showed up just a few times. The rearrangement joins TRBV6-6 to TRBJ2-7; 9 bases line up with TRBD1. Per the germline V gene, CDR1 is MNHNY and CDR2 is SVGAGI (reference sequence). The CDR3 has 15 amino acids. With V trimmed by 0 bases and J by 7 bases, 7 bases remained unmatched. The CDR3 DNA reads TGTGCCAGCAGTTACTCGAGAGGGACAGGGCAAGAGCAGTACTTC. Residues: CASSYSRGTGQEQYF.

This clonotype showed up just once. The chain has TRBV5-1 and TRBJ1-2; no reliable D call. The CDR3 has 10 residues. Germline CDR1 and CDR2: SGHRS and YFSETQ. Trimming stripped 5 bases from V and 8 bases from J, with 7 bases between. CDR3 sequence: CASSNGGYTF. CDR3 nucleotide sequence: TGCGCCAGCAGTAACGGCGGCTACACCTTC.

This clonotype was counted many times. V is TRBV9 and J is TRBJ1-1, with D unresolved. The CDR3 is made up of 13 amino acids. The germline V gene encodes CDR1 SGDLS and CDR2 YYNGEE. Deletions cut 0 bases from V and 0 bases from J, with 3 bases between. The CDR3 DNA reads TGTGCCAGCAGCGTAGACCTGAACACTGAAGCTTTCTTT. It yields the protein CASSVDLNTEAFF.

This clonotype appeared many times. The chain carries TRBV9 and TRBJ2-1; D gene uncertain. From germline, CDR1 is SGDLS and CDR2 YYNGEE. The V gene lost 0 bases and the J gene lost 0 bases, with 10 bases spanning the gap. This CDR3 is built from 16 residues. The CDR3 sequence: CASSVGSPSSYNEQFF. CDR3 DNA sequence: TGTGCCAGCAGCGTAGGTAGCCCGAGCTCCTACAATGAGCAGTTCTTC.

As for this clonotype: With a much larger clone just one base away, this may be a read error. V and J are TRBV6-5 and TRBJ1-1; D is possibly TRBD1 (6 bases). This CDR3 comprises 12 residues. V lost 6 bases, J lost 5 bases, and 10 bases lay in between. The germline V gene has CDR1 MNHEY and CDR2 SVGAGI. CDR3 residues: CASRYRGTEAFF. As DNA, the CDR3 is TGTGCCAGCAGGTATAGGGGGACTGAAGCTTTCTTT.

The chain employs TRBV30 and TRBJ2-3; 7 bases match TRBD2. J lost 2 bases, V lost 1 base, and 15 bases had no gene match. Per germline, CDR1 GTSNPN and CDR2 SVGIG (reference sequence). This CDR3 has 18 amino acids. CDR3 nucleotides: TGTGCCTGGAGTGGGAGGGGAGGGCCCGAGTATTACACAGATACGCAGTATTTT. It translates to CAWSGRGGPEYYTDTQYF.